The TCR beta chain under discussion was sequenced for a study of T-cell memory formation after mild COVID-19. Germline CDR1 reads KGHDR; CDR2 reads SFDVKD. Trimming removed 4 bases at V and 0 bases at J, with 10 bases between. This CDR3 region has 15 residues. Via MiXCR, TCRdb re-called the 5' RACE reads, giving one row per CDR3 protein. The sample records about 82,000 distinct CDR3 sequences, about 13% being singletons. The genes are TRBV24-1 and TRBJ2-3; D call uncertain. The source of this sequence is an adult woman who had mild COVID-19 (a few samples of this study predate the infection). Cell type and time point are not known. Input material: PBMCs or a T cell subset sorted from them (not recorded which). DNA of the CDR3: TGTGCCACCAGTGACCTTACCGACAGCACAGATACGCAGTATTTT. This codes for CATSDLTDSTDTQYF.